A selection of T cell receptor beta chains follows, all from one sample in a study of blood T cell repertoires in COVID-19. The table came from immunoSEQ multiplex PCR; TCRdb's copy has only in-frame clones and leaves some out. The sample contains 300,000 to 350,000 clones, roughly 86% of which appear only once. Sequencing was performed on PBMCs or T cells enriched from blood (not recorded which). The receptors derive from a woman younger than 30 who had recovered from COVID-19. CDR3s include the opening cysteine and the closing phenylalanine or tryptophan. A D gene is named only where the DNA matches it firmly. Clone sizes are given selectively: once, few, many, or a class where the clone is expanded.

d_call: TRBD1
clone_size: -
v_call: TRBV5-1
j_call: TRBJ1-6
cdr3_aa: CASSERQGRNSPLHF
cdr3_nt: TGCGCCAGCAGCGAAAGACAGGGGAGGAATTCACCCCTCCACTTT

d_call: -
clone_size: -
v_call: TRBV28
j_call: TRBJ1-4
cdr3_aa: CASSLLGVGGKLFF
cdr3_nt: TGTGCCAGCAGTTTGCTCGGAGTGGGGGGAAAACTGTTTTTT

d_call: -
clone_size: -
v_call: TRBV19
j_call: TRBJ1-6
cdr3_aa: CASSSSGSPLHF
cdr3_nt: TGTGCCAGTAGTTCGAGTGGTTCACCCCTCCACTTT

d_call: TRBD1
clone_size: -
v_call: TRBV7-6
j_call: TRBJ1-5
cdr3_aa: CASSLESGGIQPQHF
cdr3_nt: TGTGCCAGCAGCTTAGAGTCAGGGGGTATTCAGCCCCAGCATTTT

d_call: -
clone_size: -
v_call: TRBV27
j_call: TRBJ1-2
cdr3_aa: CASSLSGVGGYTF
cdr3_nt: TGTGCCAGCAGTTTGTCAGGGGTTGGAGGCTACACCTTC

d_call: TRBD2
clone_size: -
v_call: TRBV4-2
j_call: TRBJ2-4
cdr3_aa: CASSQTREGVKNIQYF
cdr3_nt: TGTGCCAGCAGCCAAACGAGGGAGGGAGTCAAGAACATTCAGTACTTC

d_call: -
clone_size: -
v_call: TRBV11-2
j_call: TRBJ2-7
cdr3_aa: CASSLAGLSQAEQYF
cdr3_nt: TGTGCCAGCAGCTTAGCCGGCCTTAGTCAGGCCGAGCAGTACTTC

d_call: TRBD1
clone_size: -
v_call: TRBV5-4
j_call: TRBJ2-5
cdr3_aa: CASSKGQGSQETQYF
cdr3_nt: TGTGCCAGCAGCAAGGGACAGGGATCACAAGAGACCCAGTACTTC

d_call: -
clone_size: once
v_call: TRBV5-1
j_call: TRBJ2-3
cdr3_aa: CASSLGTGLTDTQYF
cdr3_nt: TGCGCCAGCAGCTTGGGAACAGGGTTGACAGATACGCAGTATTTT

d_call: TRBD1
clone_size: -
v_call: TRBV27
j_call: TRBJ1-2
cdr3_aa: CASSLFVGGQGVYGYTF
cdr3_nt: TGTGCCAGCAGTTTATTCGTGGGCGGACAGGGGGTCTATGGCTACACCTTC

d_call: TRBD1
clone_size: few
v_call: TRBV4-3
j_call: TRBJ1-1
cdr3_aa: CASSQAILWTGTEDTEAFF
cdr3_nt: TGCGCCAGCAGCCAAGCAATTCTCTGGACCGGGACAGAGGACACTGAAGCTTTCTTT

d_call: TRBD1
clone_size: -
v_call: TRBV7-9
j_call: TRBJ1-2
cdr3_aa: CASSLALGTGAKKDYGYTF
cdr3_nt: TGTGCCAGCAGCTTAGCCCTCGGGACAGGGGCGAAAAAGGACTATGGCTACACCTTC

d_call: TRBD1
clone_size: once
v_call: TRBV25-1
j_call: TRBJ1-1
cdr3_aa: CASSELGTATEAFF
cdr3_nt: TGTGCCAGCAGTGAATTGGGGACAGCCACTGAAGCTTTCTTT

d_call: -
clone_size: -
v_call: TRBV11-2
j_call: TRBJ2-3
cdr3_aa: CASSLAFQGGADTQYF
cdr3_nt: TGTGCCAGCAGCTTAGCCTTTCAGGGCGGGGCAGATACGCAGTATTTT

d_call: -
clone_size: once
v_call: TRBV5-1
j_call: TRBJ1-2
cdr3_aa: CASSLIMSGGAYGYTF
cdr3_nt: TGCGCCAGCAGCTTGATAATGTCGGGGGGCGCCTATGGCTACACCTTC

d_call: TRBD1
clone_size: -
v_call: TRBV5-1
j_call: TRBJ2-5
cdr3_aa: CASSLNRGYLQETQYF
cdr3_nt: TGCGCCAGCAGCTTGAACAGGGGGTACCTCCAAGAGACCCAGTACTTC

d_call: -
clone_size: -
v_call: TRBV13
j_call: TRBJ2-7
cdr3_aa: CASSLGLETYEQYF
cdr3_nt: TGTGCCAGCAGCTTAGGACTAGAAACCTACGAGCAGTACTTC

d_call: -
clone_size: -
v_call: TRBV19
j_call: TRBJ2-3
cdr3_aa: CASSIDLSGFSGTDTQYF
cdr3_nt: TGTGCCAGTAGTATAGATCTATCGGGTTTTAGCGGAACAGATACGCAGTATTTT

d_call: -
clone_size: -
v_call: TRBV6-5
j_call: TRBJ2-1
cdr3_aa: CASSSPSGLTYNEQFF
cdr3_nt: TGTGCCAGCAGTTCCCCTAGTGGCCTAACTTACAATGAGCAGTTCTTC

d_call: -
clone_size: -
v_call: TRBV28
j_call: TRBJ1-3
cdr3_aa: CASTLSGAGNTIYF
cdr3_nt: TGTGCCAGCACCCTCTCGGGGGCTGGAAACACCATATATTTT

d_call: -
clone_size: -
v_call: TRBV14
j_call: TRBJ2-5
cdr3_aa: CASSQDSSAGGETQYF
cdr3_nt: TGTGCCAGCAGCCAAGATTCTTCAGCCGGAGGAGAGACCCAGTACTTC

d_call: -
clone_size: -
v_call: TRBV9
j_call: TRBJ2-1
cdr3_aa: CASSVGLGGGTHNEQFF
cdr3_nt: TGTGCCAGCAGCGTAGGGCTGGGAGGGGGAACCCACAATGAGCAGTTCTTC